A selection of T cell receptor beta chains follows, all from one sample in a study of T-cell memory formation after mild COVID-19. TCRdb used MiXCR to reprocess the 5' RACE reads, holding one entry per CDR3 protein. The sample shows about 400,000 distinct CDR3 sequences, approximately 14% of them seen only once. The sample consisted of PBMCs or a T cell subset sorted from them (not recorded which). Receptors were obtained from a man between 18 and 35 years old who had mild COVID-19 (a few samples of this study predate the infection). Cell type and time point are not known. The CDR3 runs from the conserved cysteine through the conserved F or W. Not every row has a clone size; where given, it reads once, few, many or a size class.

clone size | V gene | CDR3 length | CDR3 protein
few | TRBV7-9 | 17 | CASSPTGGATGANVLTF
once | TRBV5-6 | 12 | CASSPLGYEQYF
- | TRBV6-5 | 13 | CASRQGAVGEAFF
- | TRBV7-6 | 14 | CASSRRQGNEKLFF
few | TRBV28 | 15 | CASSTTGLYGNTIYF
- | TRBV5-4 | 15 | CASSLAPGTGSPLHF
few | TRBV13 | 15 | CASSSGQGSGETQYF
many | TRBV4-1 | 16 | CASSQTLGESYNEQFF
many | TRBV5-1 | 13 | CASSLGQGEEQYF
- | TRBV12-3/TRBV12-4 | 15 | CASRGGRGYTGELFF
few | TRBV7-9 | 12 | CASSLRPYEQYF
few | TRBV5-6 | 16 | CASSLSFWTGTGELFF
few | TRBV12-3/TRBV12-4 | 11 | CASSLGLGAFF
few | TRBV4-1 | 18 | CASSQAPSGGLNTGELFF
few | TRBV5-4 | 12 | CASSRDRGELFF
- | TRBV6-2/TRBV6-3 | 13 | CASSSGLAGEQFF
- | TRBV6-2/TRBV6-3 | 17 | CASSYRLAGGPADTQYF